The 22 T cell receptor beta chains in this list originate from one sample, sequenced in a study of blood T cells in healthy people across ages. Together with a sample-barcoded 5' primer, a J-beta primer mix was included in a second PCR lasting about 7 to 11 cycles. TCRdb ran MiXCR on the 5' RACE reads and lists one entry per CDR3 protein. This table has about 800,000 distinct CDR3 sequences, 25% appearing once. This sample also belongs to another study, concerning T cells of mothers and their children.

Material: blood. These TCRs come from a boy aged 10-17 years in good health.

This clonotype was seen repeatedly, ten times or more. V and J are TRBV6-5 and TRBJ2-5; D is possibly TRBD1 or TRBD2 (5 bases each). The CDR3 length is 14 residues. Germline CDR1 is MNHEY and CDR2 is SVGAGI. Trimming left V 0 bases short and J 2 bases short, with 7 bases between. The CDR3 is CASSYSGTQETQYF. The CDR3 region has the DNA TGTGCCAGCAGTTACTCCGGGACGCAAGAGACCCAGTACTTC.

This clonotype was found a few times. The rearrangement links TRBV2 to TRBJ2-7, with unresolved D. CDR3 length: 11 residues. The V and J ends lost 7 bases and 6 bases respectively, with 10 bases between them. Per the germline V gene, CDR1 is SNHLY and CDR2 is FYNNEI. The CDR3 reads CASTLGGEQYF. The CDR3 DNA reads as TGTGCCAGCACCTTGGGCGGCGAGCAGTACTTC.

J is TRBJ2-1 and V is TRBV5-1; D may be TRBD1 (6 bases). Trimming stripped 4 bases from V and 1 base from J, with 12 bases between. CDR3 size: 15 residues. Germline V CDR1 and CDR2: SGHRS, YFSETQ. The CDR3 DNA sequence: TGCGCCAGCAGCGGGGCGGACAGTTCCTACAATGAGCAGTTCTTC. Translated, it gives CASSGADSSYNEQFF.

This clonotype was observed a handful of times. The chain links TRBV3-1 to TRBJ2-7; TRBD1 matches 7 bases. There are 14 residues in the CDR3. The trim removed 3 bases at V and 3 bases at J, leaving 5 bases unmatched. CDR1 is LGHDT and CDR2 is YNNKEL in the germline V gene (reference sequence). Here the CDR3 DNA reads TGTGCCAGCAGCCATTCCGACAGGGACTACGAGCAGTACTTC. Encoded protein: CASSHSDRDYEQYF.

This clonotype was found a few times. This chain uses TRBV6-1 with TRBJ1-3; D not resolved. Trimming shortened V by 5 bases and J by 3 bases, and 8 bases separated the two germline ends. The CDR3 is 13 amino acids. Germline V gene lookup returns CDR1 MNHNS and CDR2 SASEGT. The CDR3 protein is CASSSGDGNTIYF. The DNA for the CDR3 is TGTGCCAGCAGTTCGGGAGATGGAAACACCATATATTTT.

This clonotype was found a few times. The chain is built from TRBV5-1 and TRBJ1-4; D not resolved. Trimming left V 0 bases short and J 0 bases short, with 6 bases between. Germline CDR1 is SGHRS and CDR2 is YFSETQ. The CDR3 extends over 15 amino acids. The CDR3 nucleotides read TGCGCCAGCAGCTTGGAACAACCAACTAATGAAAAACTGTTTTTT. Translation: CASSLEQPTNEKLFF.

The chain joins TRBV28 to TRBJ2-6; D gene uncertain. CDR3 length equals 17 residues. V was trimmed by 7 bases and J by 0 bases, leaving 16 bases between them. Germline CDR1 and CDR2: MDHEN and SYDVKM. CDR3 sequence (DNA): TGTGCCAGCACTTCGGGCAGACTTTACTCTGGGGCCAACGTCCTGACTTTC. Translating it yields CASTSGRLYSGANVLTF.

This clonotype was detected a few times. This rearrangement joins TRBV29-1 to TRBJ2-1; 9 bases line up with TRBD2. This CDR3 has 14 amino acids. With V trimmed by 4 bases and J by 5 bases, 6 bases remained unmatched. Germline CDR1 reads SQVTM; CDR2 reads ANQGSEA. This CDR3 reads CSVGASGGNNEQFF. CDR3 bases: TGCAGCGTTGGGGCCAGCGGGGGGAACAATGAGCAGTTCTTC.

This clonotype was seen more than once but under ten times. The J gene is TRBJ2-6, the V gene TRBV7-9, with TRBD2 matching 8 bases. Unmatched junction bases numbered 11, after V lost 2 bases and J lost 2 bases. Germline V CDR1 and CDR2: SEHNR, FQNEAQ (reference sequence). This CDR3 spans 19 amino acids. The CDR3: CASSLMAPGGKTGANVLTF. CDR3 nucleotide sequence: TGTGCCAGCAGCTTAATGGCCCCGGGGGGGAAGACTGGGGCCAACGTCCTGACTTTC. Complete variable domain (other parts from reference TRBV7-9 and TRBJ2-6): DTGVSQNPRHKITKRGQNVTFRCDPISEHNRLYWYRQTLGQGPEFLTYFQNEAQLEKSRLLSDRFSAERPKGSFSTLEIQRTEQGDSAMYLCASSLMAPGGKTGANVLTFGAGSRLTVL.

CDR3 residues: CASSLSTGGNYGYTF. CDR3 in DNA: TGTGCCAGCAGCCTTTCCACAGGGGGAAACTATGGCTACACCTTC. The chain uses TRBV5-5 and TRBJ1-2; 8 bases align to TRBD1. The CDR3 sequence is 15 residues long. Germline V lookup: CDR1 SGHKS, CDR2 YYEKEE (reference sequence). Unmatched junction bases numbered 7, after V lost 4 bases and J lost 2 bases. The full variable domain, rest sourced from reference TRBV5-5 and TRBJ1-2, is DAGVTQSPTHLIKTRGQQVTLRCSPISGHKSVSWYQQVLGQGPQFIFQYYEKEERGRGNFPDRFSARQFPNYSSELNVNALLLGDSALYLCASSLSTGGNYGYTFGSGTRLTVV.

This clonotype was seen only a few times. The genes are TRBV10-3 and TRBJ2-3; TRBD2 aligns across 7 bases. The germline V gene has CDR1 ENHRY and CDR2 SYGVKD. The CDR3 runs 14 residues. V dropped 0 bases and J dropped 9; count of bases not matched to a gene: 6. The CDR3 loop reads CAISESGERGTQYF. CDR3 nucleotide sequence: TGTGCCATCAGTGAGTCGGGGGAGCGGGGCACGCAGTATTTT.

This clonotype turned up a few times. CDR3 sequence (DNA): TGTGCCAGCAGCCAGGGGGACGCAGGAAACACCATATATTTT. It encodes CASSQGDAGNTIYF. The chain recombines TRBV3-1 with TRBJ1-3, with D tentatively TRBD1 (5 bases). V dropped 3 bases and J dropped 4 bases, with 10 bases sitting between them. CDR3 length: 14 amino acids. CDR1 is LGHDT and CDR2 is YNNKEL in the germline V gene (reference sequence).

Comment on this clonotype: One end of the junction varies from germline; a read error may be responsible. The V and J genes are TRBV9 and TRBJ1-1; 7 bases are shared with TRBD1. The CDR3 contains 15 residues. CDR1 is SGDLS, CDR2 YYNGEE, per germline. DNA for the CDR3: TGTGCCAGCAGCGTAGTACAAGGGGGCAAGACTGGAGCTTTCTTT. Translated, it gives CASSVVQGGKTGAFF.

This sequence joins TRBV15 and TRBJ2-3; TRBD1 agrees at 9 bases. Germline trimming cut 1 base from V and 6 bases from J; bases unmatched to any gene: 8. This CDR3 comprises 16 residues. Germline V gives CDR1 LNHNV, CDR2 YYDKDF (reference sequence). The CDR3, as DNA: TGTGCCACCAGCAGAGCCCAAGGGACAGGGAGTGATACGCAGTATTTT. This codes for CATSRAQGTGSDTQYF. Based on the CDR3 plus reference TRBV15 and TRBJ2-3, the full variable domain is DAMVIQNPRYQVTQFGKPVTLSCSQTLNHNVMYWYQQKSSQAPKLLFHYYDKDFNNEADTPDNFQSRRPNTSFCFLDIRSPGLGDTAMYLCATSRAQGTGSDTQYFGPGTRLTVL.

The rearrangement links TRBV20-1 to TRBJ2-1; no clear D. The germline gives CDR1 DFQATT, CDR2 SNEGSKA (reference sequence). V lost 0 bases and J 8 bases, leaving 11 bases between the germline ends. The CDR3 covers 13 residues. CDR3 loop: CSARDRASDEQFF. The CDR3 DNA is TGCAGTGCTAGAGATCGGGCCTCTGATGAGCAGTTCTTC.

This chain links TRBV3-1 with TRBJ2-1; 15 bases are shared with TRBD2. The end of the DNA is better explained by TRBJ2-5, so the J call may be wrong. This CDR3 has 17 amino acids. Germline V gene sequence: CDR1 LGHDT, CDR2 YNNKEL (reference sequence). DNA for the CDR3: TGTGCCAGCAGCCAGGGACTAGCGGGGGGAGATGGGGAGACCCAGTACTTC. The encoded protein is CASSQGLAGGDGETQYF.

This clonotype was seen only once. The chain carries TRBV29-1 and TRBJ2-1, with 9 bases that match TRBD2. This CDR3 is built from 13 residues. J gave up 8 bases and V 4 bases, and 6 bases lay outside the gene matches. Germline V CDR1 and CDR2: SQVTM, ANQGSEA. CDR3 in DNA: TGCAGCGTTGGGTTAGCGGGAGTCTATGAGCAGTTCTTC. Encoded protein: CSVGLAGVYEQFF.

J is TRBJ2-1 and V is TRBV28, with TRBD1 as a possible D gene (5 bases). The CDR3 has 15 residues. Germline values: CDR1 MDHEN, CDR2 SYDVKM. V lost 2 bases and J lost 3, with 11 bases in between. CDR3 loop: CASSLRAGFYNEQFF. The CDR3 DNA is TGTGCCAGCAGTTTAAGGGCAGGGTTCTACAATGAGCAGTTCTTC.

The chain uses TRBV6-5 and TRBJ2-3; TRBD2 is a possible D gene (6 bases). CDR1 is MNHEY and CDR2 is SVGAGI in the germline V gene. V lost 2 bases and J 1 base, leaving 10 bases between the germline ends. This CDR3 comprises 15 residues. CDR3 nucleotides: TGTGCCAGCAGTTACAGGGCTAGCGGCACAGATACGCAGTATTTT. It codes for CASSYRASGTDTQYF.

Note on this clonotype: This may be a read error, as it is one base from a much larger clone. V usage is TRBV20-1 and J usage is TRBJ2-5; 8 positions agree with TRBD2. The CDR3 loop spans 13 amino acids. Germline V CDR1 and CDR2: DFQATT, SNEGSKA (reference sequence). Unmatched junction bases numbered 1, after V lost 4 bases and J lost 0 bases. The CDR3 bases are TGCAGTGCTACGCGGGGGGACCAAGAGACCCAGTACTTC. The encoded protein is CSATRGDQETQYF.

This clonotype has more than one count but fewer than ten. This rearrangement joins TRBV7-8 to TRBJ1-5; 7 nucleotides line up with TRBD1. Germline V CDR1 and CDR2: SGHVS, FQNEAQ. This CDR3 spans 16 amino acids. V lost 4 bases to trimming and J lost 0 bases; unmatched junction nucleotides: 6. The CDR3 loop reads CASSYTTGYSNQPQHF. The CDR3 nucleotides are TGTGCCAGCAGCTACACGACAGGGTATAGCAATCAGCCCCAGCATTTT.

V usage is TRBV5-1 and J usage is TRBJ1-2, with a possible D match to TRBD1 (5 bases). CDR3 length: 17 amino acids. V dropped 4 bases and J dropped 6 bases, with 25 bases sitting between them. Germline CDR1 is SGHRS and CDR2 is YFSETQ. The CDR3 DNA reads TGCGCCAGCAGCAATAAGGAGCTCGGCGGACCGGGGGATGGCTACACCTTC. This codes for CASSNKELGGPGDGYTF. The whole variable domain, filled in from reference TRBV5-1 and TRBJ1-2, reads KAGVTQTPRYLIKTRGQQVTLSCSPISGHRSVSWYQQTPGQGLQFLFEYFSETQRNKGNFPGRFSGRQFSNSRSEMNVSTLELGDSALYLCASSNKELGGPGDGYTFGSGTRLTVV.